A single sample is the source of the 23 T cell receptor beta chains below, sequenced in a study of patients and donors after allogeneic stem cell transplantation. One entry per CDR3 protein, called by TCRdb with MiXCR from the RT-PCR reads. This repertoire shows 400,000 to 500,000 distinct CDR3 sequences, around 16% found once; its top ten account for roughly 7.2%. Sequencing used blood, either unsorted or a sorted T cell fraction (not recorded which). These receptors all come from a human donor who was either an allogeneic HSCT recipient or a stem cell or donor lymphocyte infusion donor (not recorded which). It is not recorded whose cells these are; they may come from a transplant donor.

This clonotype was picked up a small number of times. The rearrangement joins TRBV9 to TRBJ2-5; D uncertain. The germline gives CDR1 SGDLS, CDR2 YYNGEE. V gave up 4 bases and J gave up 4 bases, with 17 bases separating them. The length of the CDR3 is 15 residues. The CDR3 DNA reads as TGTGCCAGCAGCCCATCGGACCACCCCAGAGAGACCCAGTACTTC. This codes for CASSPSDHPRETQYF.

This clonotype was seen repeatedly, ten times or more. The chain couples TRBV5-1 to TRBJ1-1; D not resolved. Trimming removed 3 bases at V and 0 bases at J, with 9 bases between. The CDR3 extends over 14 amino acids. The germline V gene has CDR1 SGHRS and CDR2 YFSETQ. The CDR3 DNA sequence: TGCGCCAGCAGCTCCCTGGGTGTGAACACTGAAGCTTTCTTT. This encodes CASSSLGVNTEAFF. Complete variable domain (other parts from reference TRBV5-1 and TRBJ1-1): KAGVTQTPRYLIKTRGQQVTLSCSPISGHRSVSWYQQTPGQGLQFLFEYFSETQRNKGNFPGRFSGRQFSNSRSEMNVSTLELGDSALYLCASSSLGVNTEAFFGQGTRLTVV.

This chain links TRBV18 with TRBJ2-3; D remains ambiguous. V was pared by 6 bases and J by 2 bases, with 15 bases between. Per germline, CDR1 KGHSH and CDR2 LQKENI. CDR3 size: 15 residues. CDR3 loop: CASSPDGSNTDTQYF. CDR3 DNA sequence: TGTGCCAGCTCCCCGGACGGGTCTAACACAGATACGCAGTATTTT.

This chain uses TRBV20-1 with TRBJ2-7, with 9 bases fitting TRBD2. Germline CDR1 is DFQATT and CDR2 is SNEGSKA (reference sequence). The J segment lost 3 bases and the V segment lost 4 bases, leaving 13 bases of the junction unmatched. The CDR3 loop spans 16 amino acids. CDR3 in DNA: TGCAGTGCTACCCCTCGGGGTAGCGGGAGAAACTACGAGCAGTACTTC. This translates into CSATPRGSGRNYEQYF.

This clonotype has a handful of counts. In nucleotides, the CDR3 is TGTGCCAGCTCACCCCAACAGGGGGCCTCTAACTATGGCTACACCTTC. Amino acids: CASSPQQGASNYGYTF. The chain recombines TRBV18 with TRBJ1-2; 9 bases are shared with TRBD1. Per the germline V gene, CDR1 is KGHSH and CDR2 is LQKENI. The CDR3 has 16 amino acids. V shed 3 bases and J 0 bases; nucleotides not matched to a gene: 5.

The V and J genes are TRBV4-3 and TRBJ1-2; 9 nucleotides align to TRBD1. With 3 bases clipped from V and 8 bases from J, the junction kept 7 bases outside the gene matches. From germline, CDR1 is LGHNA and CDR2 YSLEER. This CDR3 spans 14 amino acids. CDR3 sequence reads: CASSQDRGPSGYTF. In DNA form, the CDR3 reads TGCGCCAGCAGCCAGGACAGGGGCCCCTCCGGCTACACCTTC.

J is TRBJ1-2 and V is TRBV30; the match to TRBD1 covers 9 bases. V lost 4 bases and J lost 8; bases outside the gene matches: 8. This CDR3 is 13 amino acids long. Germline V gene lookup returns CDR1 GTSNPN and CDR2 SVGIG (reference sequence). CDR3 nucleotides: TGTGCCTGGACTCCTGACAGGGGGAACGGCTACACCTTC. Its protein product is CAWTPDRGNGYTF.

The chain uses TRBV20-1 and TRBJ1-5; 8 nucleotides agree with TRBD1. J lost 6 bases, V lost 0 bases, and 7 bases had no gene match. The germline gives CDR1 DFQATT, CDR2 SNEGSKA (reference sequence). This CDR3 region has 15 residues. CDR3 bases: TGCAGTGCTAGAGATACAGGGGGAGGGGGTCAGCCCCAGCATTTT. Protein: CSARDTGGGGQPQHF.

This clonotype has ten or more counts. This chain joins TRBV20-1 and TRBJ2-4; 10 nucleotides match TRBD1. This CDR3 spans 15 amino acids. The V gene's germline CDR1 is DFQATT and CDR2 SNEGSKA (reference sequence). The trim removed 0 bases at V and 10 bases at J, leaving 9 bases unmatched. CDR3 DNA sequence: TGCAGTGCTAGAGAGCCCGGGACAGGGGATTCGATTCAGTACTTC. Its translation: CSAREPGTGDSIQYF.

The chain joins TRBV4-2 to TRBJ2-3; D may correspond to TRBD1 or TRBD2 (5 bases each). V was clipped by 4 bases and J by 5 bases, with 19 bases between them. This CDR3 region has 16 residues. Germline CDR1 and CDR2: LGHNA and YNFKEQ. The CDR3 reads CASSLKGQGEKDTQYF. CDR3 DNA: TGTGCCAGCAGCCTTAAAGGCCAGGGAGAGAAAGATACGCAGTATTTT.

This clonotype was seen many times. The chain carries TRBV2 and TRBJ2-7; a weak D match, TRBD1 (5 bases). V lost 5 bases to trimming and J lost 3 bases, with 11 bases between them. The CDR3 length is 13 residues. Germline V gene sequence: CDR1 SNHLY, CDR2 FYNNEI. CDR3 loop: CASSLVDSYEQYF. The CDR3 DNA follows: TGTGCCAGCAGTCTCGTAGACAGCTACGAGCAGTACTTC.

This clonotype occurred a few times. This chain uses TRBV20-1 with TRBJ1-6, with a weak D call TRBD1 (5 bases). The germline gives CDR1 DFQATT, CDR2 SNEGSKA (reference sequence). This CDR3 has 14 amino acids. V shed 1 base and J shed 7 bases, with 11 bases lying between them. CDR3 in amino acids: CSARGRQLNSPLHF. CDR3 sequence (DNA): TGCAGTGCTAGAGGGAGACAGTTAAATTCACCCCTCCACTTT.

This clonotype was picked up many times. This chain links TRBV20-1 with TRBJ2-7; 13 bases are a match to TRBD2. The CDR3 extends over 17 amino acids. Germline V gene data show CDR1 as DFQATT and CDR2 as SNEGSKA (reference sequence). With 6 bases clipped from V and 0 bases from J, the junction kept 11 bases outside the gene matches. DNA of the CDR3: TGCAGTGCCCGCGGTCCACTAGCGGGAGGGAGCTCCTACGAGCAGTACTTC. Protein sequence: CSARGPLAGGSSYEQYF.

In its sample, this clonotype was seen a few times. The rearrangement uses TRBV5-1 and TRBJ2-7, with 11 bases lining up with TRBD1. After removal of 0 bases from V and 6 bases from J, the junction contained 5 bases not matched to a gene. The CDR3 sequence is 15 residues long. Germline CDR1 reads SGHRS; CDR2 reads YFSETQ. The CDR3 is CASSLVVGQGGEQYF. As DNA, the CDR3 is TGCGCCAGCAGCTTGGTCGTGGGACAGGGGGGCGAGCAGTACTTC.

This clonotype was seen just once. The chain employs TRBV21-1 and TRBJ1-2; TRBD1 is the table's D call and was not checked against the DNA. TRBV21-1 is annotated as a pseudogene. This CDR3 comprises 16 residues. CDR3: CASSKYPRDREEGYTF. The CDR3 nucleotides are TGTGCCAGCAGCAAATACCCCCGGGACAGGGAGGAAGGCTACACCTTC.

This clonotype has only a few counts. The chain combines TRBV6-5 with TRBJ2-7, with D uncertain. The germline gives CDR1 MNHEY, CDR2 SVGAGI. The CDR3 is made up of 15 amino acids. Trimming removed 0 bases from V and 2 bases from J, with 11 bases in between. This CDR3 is CASSYSSRYPYEQYF. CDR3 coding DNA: TGTGCCAGCAGTTACTCGAGCAGGTATCCCTACGAGCAGTACTTC.

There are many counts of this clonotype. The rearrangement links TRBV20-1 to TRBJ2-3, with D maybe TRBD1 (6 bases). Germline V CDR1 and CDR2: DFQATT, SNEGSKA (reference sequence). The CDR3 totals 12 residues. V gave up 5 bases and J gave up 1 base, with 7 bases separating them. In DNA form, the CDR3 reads TGCAGTGCTTGGACAGGCACAGATACGCAGTATTTT. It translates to CSAWTGTDTQYF.

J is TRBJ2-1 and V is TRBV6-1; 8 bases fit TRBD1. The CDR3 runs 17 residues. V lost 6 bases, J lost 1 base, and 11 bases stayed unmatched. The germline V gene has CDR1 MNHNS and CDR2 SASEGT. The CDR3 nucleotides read TGTGCCAGCAGGCTACGACAGGGGTCGAAGTCCTACAATGAGCAGTTCTTC. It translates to CASRLRQGSKSYNEQFF.

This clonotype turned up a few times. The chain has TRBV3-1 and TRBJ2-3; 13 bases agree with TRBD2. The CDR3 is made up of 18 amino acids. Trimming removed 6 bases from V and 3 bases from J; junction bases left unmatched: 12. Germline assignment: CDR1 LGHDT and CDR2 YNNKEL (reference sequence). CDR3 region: CASSLGLAGLLETDTQYF. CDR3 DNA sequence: TGTGCCAGCAGTCTGGGACTAGCGGGATTGTTAGAAACAGATACGCAGTATTTT.

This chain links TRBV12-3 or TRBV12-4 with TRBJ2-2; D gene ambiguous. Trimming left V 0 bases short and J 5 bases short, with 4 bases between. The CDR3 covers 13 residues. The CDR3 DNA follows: TGTGCCAGCAGTTTAGCCCTTACCGGGGAGCTGTTTTTT. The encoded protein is CASSLALTGELFF.

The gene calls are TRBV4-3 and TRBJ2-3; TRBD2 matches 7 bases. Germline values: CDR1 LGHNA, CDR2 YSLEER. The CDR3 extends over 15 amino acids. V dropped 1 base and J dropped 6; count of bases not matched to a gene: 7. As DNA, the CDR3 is TGCGCCAGCAGCCAAGGAACCGGGGGGAGGGATACGCAGTATTTT. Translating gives CASSQGTGGRDTQYF.

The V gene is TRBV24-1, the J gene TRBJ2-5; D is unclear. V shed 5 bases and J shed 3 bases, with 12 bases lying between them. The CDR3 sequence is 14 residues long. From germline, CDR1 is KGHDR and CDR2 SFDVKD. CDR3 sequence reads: CATSALGPEETQYF. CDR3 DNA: TGTGCCACCAGTGCCCTGGGCCCCGAAGAGACCCAGTACTTC.

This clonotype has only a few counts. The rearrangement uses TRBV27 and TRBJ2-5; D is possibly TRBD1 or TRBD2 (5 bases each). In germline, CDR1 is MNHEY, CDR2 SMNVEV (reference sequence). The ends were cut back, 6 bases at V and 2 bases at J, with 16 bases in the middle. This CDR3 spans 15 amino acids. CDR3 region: CASRPFYGAQETQYF. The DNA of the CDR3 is TGTGCCAGCAGACCCTTTTACGGGGCTCAAGAGACCCAGTACTTC.